Below, 8 T cell receptor beta chains from the same sample are listed, as sequenced in a study of cytomegalovirus exposure and HLA in healthy donors (dated by TCRdb to the late 2010s). Receptor amplification or capture employed the immunoSEQ multiplex PCR assay. A mixture of 60 forward primers for TCR Vbeta segments and 13 reverse primers for TCR Jbeta segments was used in the multiplex PCR. TCRdb carries this immuneACCESS record with in-frame sequences only. Its versions omit some clonotypes, under half of them owing to an unresolved V gene in the studies checked, with the rest unexplained. In this sample the table shows about 160,000 clones, roughly 80% of which occur a single time. The top ten hold 4% to 5.5% of the sample. Input material: PBMCs. All receptors come from a man under 40 in good health and CMV-seronegative.

The chain joins TRBV30 to TRBJ2-2; D might be TRBD2 (6 bases). The CDR3 covers 14 residues. Germline V gene lookup returns CDR1 GTSNPN and CDR2 SVGIG (reference sequence). Trimming shortened V by 0 bases and J by 1 base, and 6 bases separated the two germline ends. The CDR3 sequence: CAWSVGGNTGELFF. The CDR3 nucleotides are TGTGCCTGGAGTGTGGGGGGGAACACCGGGGAGCTGTTTTTT.

J is TRBJ2-7 and V is TRBV28, with 8 positions matching TRBD2. Germline trimming cut 4 bases from V and 6 bases from J; bases unmatched to any gene: 11. Germline loops: CDR1 MDHEN, CDR2 SYDVKM. The CDR3 totals 15 residues. DNA for the CDR3: TGTGCCAGCAGTTGGGGGACTAGTACCTTGGGCGAGCAGTACTTC. Its protein is CASSWGTSTLGEQYF.

The chain uses TRBV9 and TRBJ1-1; 10 bases are a match to TRBD1. The CDR3 loop spans 16 amino acids. J gave up 3 bases and V 4 bases, and 9 bases lay outside the gene matches. Germline loops: CDR1 SGDLS, CDR2 YYNGEE. The CDR3 spells CASSPYGTGDYTEAFF. CDR3 nucleotide sequence: TGTGCCAGCAGCCCATACGGGACAGGGGATTACACTGAAGCTTTCTTT.

This chain links TRBV28 with TRBJ1-1; TRBD1 aligns across 7 bases. V lost 5 bases to trimming and J lost 8 bases; unmatched junction nucleotides: 11. Germline CDR1 reads MDHEN; CDR2 reads SYDVKM. This CDR3 spans 14 amino acids. The chain's CDR3 is CASSTLDRPGEAFF. CDR3 coding DNA: TGTGCCAGCAGTACCCTGGACAGGCCCGGCGAAGCTTTCTTT.

The chain links TRBV4-2 to TRBJ2-2, with 10 bases matching TRBD2. There are 16 residues in the CDR3. V dropped 4 bases and J dropped 6; count of bases not matched to a gene: 8. CDR1 is LGHNA, CDR2 YNFKEQ, per germline. CDR3 in amino acids: CASSPHGLAGAGELFF. The CDR3 DNA reads TGTGCCAGCAGCCCGCATGGGCTAGCGGGAGCCGGGGAGCTGTTTTTT.

The chain uses TRBV25-1 and TRBJ2-2; TRBD2 matches at 14 bases. CDR3 length equals 18 residues. Losses at the gene ends were 6 bases for V and 4 bases for J; bases not matched to a gene: 10. The germline gives CDR1 MGHDK, CDR2 SYGVNS. This chain's CDR3 is CASSPPGLAGAGTGELFF. For the CDR3, the DNA is TGTGCCAGCAGCCCCCCGGGACTAGCGGGAGCCGGCACCGGGGAGCTGTTTTTT.

V and J are TRBV9 and TRBJ2-5, with D unresolved. The CDR3 is made up of 12 amino acids. Germline CDR1 is SGDLS and CDR2 is YYNGEE. V was pared by 0 bases and J by 5 bases, with 5 bases between. The CDR3: CASSVGEETQYF. The CDR3 DNA reads as TGTGCCAGCAGCGTAGGTGAGGAGACCCAGTACTTC.

The gene calls are TRBV29-1 and TRBJ2-2; maybe TRBD2 (5 bases). This CDR3 spans 13 amino acids. In germline, CDR1 is SQVTM, CDR2 ANQGSEA. The germline V and J ends were trimmed by 7 bases and 6 bases, with 15 bases remaining between them. CDR3 amino acids: CSGTARGAGELFF. In nucleotides, the CDR3 is TGCAGCGGCACGGCCCGGGGAGCCGGGGAGCTGTTTTTT.